The clone carrying this T cell receptor beta chain came up a few times. The antigen is unknown. The data belong to a study of CD8+ T cells in alopecia areata. As for the study in general: Each of the treated patients was given oral tofacitinib, 5 to 10 mg twice daily, for moderate-to-severe alopecia areata. The study gave tofacitinib for 6 to 18 months, then 6 months off drug.

Extracted from the samples, RNA was reverse transcribed into cDNA to serve as the sequencing template. Clones were read by immunoSEQ multiplex PCR, and TCRdb kept only the in-frame ones, dropping some. The sample has more than 110,000 clones, around 50% seen once. Study-wide points: Lesional scalp, notably in alopecia totalis/universalis, had clonality above that of normal scalp.

The CDR3 loop spans 15 amino acids. CDR1 is SGHRS, CDR2 YFSETQ, per germline. J was trimmed by 2 bases and V by 3 bases; bases with no gene match: 8. Stated treatment: oral pan-JAK inhibitor, 5-10 mg twice daily. Alopecia areata patients provided lesional scalp punch biopsies and peripheral blood, both collected for the study. The specimen comprised CD8+ T cells sorted from blood, sampled at week 4, from a patient treated with tofacitinib. The clonotype was recovered from a human donor with alopecia areata. The chain recombines TRBV5-1 with TRBJ2-7; TRBD1 matches at 7 bases. CDR3: CASSSSGTVTYEQYF. In DNA, the CDR3 is TGCGCCAGCAGCTCCTCCGGGACAGTGACCTACGAGCAGTACTTC.